This is a list of T cell receptor beta chains from one sample in a study of brain T cells in children with intractable seizures. The protocol was immunoSEQ multiplex PCR, while the TCRdb copy is restricted to in-frame clones and leaves out a portion. The table shows fewer than 85,000 clones, with approximately 94% occurring only once. The source was peripheral blood, collected at surgery. The receptor set was obtained from a boy under three years old with tuberous sclerosis and intractable seizures. CDR3s leave out the opening cysteine and the closing phenylalanine or tryptophan. Each record gives: CDR3 protein, D gene, CDR3 length, V gene, J gene. The D gene is left open where the match is weak.

CDR3 protein: SVGVAFLGEQY
D gene: -
CDR3 length: 11
V gene: TRBV29-1
J gene: TRBJ2-7

CDR3 protein: ASSRRLAWDGEQF
D gene: TRBD2
CDR3 length: 13
V gene: TRBV5-4
J gene: TRBJ2-1

CDR3 protein: ASSEYSGRGEQF
D gene: TRBD2
CDR3 length: 12
V gene: TRBV28
J gene: TRBJ2-1

CDR3 protein: ASSREIQTRNTEAF
D gene: -
CDR3 length: 14
V gene: TRBV5-1
J gene: TRBJ1-1

CDR3 protein: ASTRGSGNQPQH
D gene: -
CDR3 length: 12
V gene: TRBV6-6
J gene: TRBJ1-5

CDR3 protein: ASSQDLGLAGLTDTQY
D gene: TRBD2
CDR3 length: 16
V gene: TRBV3-1/TRBV3-2
J gene: TRBJ2-3

CDR3 protein: ATSDRTSTDTQY
D gene: TRBD2
CDR3 length: 12
V gene: TRBV24-1
J gene: TRBJ2-3

CDR3 protein: ASSQVQEAETNYGYT
D gene: -
CDR3 length: 15
V gene: TRBV4-1
J gene: TRBJ1-2

CDR3 protein: ASRESGTGVKKLF
D gene: TRBD1
CDR3 length: 13
V gene: TRBV6-4
J gene: TRBJ1-4

CDR3 protein: ASSQGGVPVFEQF
D gene: -
CDR3 length: 13
V gene: TRBV3-1/TRBV3-2
J gene: TRBJ2-1

CDR3 protein: ASSQGTVAETQY
D gene: -
CDR3 length: 12
V gene: TRBV3-1/TRBV3-2
J gene: TRBJ2-5

CDR3 protein: ASSPLRGGNNEQF
D gene: TRBD2
CDR3 length: 13
V gene: TRBV5-8
J gene: TRBJ2-1

CDR3 protein: ASSYGTGGEKLF
D gene: TRBD1
CDR3 length: 12
V gene: TRBV6-5
J gene: TRBJ1-4

CDR3 protein: ASSYSNTGELF
D gene: -
CDR3 length: 11
V gene: TRBV6-5
J gene: TRBJ2-2

CDR3 protein: ASSLAAGGTDTQY
D gene: TRBD2
CDR3 length: 13
V gene: TRBV5-1
J gene: TRBJ2-3

CDR3 protein: ASSFDPGLNTGELF
D gene: TRBD2
CDR3 length: 14
V gene: TRBV7-9
J gene: TRBJ2-2

CDR3 protein: ASSQPGLAGVGTQY
D gene: TRBD2
CDR3 length: 14
V gene: TRBV18
J gene: TRBJ2-5

CDR3 protein: AGSQVLGASGFDEQY
D gene: TRBD2
CDR3 length: 15
V gene: TRBV3-1/TRBV3-2
J gene: TRBJ2-7